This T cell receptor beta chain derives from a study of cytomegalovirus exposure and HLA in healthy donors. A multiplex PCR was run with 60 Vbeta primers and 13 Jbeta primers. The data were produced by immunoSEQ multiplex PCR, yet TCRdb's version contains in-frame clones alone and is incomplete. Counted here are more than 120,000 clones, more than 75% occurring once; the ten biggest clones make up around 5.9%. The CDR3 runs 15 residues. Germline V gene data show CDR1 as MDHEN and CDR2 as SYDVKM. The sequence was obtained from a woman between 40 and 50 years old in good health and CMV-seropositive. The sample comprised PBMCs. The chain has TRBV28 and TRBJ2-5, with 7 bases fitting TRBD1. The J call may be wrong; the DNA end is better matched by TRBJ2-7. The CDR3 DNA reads TGTGCCAGCAGTTTGGCGGCAGGGGGAACCTACGAGCAGTACTTC. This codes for CASSLAAGGTYEQYF.